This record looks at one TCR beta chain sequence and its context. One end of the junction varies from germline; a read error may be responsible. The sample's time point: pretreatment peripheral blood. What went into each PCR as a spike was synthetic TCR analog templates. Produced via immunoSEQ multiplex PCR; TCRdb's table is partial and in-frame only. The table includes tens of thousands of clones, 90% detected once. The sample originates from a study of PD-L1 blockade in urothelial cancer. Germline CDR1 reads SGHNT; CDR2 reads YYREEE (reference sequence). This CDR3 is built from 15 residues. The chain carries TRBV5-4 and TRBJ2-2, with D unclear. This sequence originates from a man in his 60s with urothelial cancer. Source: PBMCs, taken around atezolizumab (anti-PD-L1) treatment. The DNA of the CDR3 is TGTGCCAGCAGCTTGGGATCAGCGAACACCGGAGAGCTGTTTTTT. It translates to CASSLGSANTGELFF.